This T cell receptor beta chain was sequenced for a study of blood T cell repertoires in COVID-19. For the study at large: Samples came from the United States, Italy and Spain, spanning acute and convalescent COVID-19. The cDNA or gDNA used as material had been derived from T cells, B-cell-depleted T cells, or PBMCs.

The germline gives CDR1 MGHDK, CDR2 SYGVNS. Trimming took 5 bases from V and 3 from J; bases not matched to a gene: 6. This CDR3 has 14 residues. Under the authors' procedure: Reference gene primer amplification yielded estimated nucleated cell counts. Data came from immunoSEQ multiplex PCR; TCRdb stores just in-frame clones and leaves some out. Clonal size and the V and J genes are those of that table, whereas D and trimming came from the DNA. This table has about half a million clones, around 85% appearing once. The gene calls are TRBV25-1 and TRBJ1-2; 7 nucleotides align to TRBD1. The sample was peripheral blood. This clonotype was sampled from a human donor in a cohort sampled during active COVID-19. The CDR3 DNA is TGTGCCAGCAGTACCCAGGGGGGACACTATGGCTACACCTTC. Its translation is CASSTQGGHYGYTF.